A selection of T cell receptor beta chains follows, all from one sample in a study of response to subunit inactivated influenza vaccine. MiXCR was run by TCRdb on the RT-PCR reads, yielding one entry per CDR3 protein. The sample lists hundreds of thousands of distinct CDR3 sequences, 15% to 18% occurring once. Sequencing was performed on PBMCs from blood, taken less than 13 days after vaccination. The receptor source for this set is a man aged 50 to 59 who received an inactivated influenza vaccine. The CDR3 runs from the conserved cysteine through the conserved F or W. A D gene is named only where the DNA matches it firmly.

V	J	D	CDR3
TRBV10-3	TRBJ2-6	-	CAISFQGANVLTF
TRBV5-6	TRBJ2-2	-	CASSLGGRSANTGELFF
TRBV12-3/TRBV12-4	TRBJ1-1	-	CASSLAYGDTEAFF
TRBV5-1	TRBJ2-7	TRBD1	CASSRVGTAYEQYF
TRBV15	TRBJ2-7	-	CATSRDNPGYEQYF
TRBV7-3	TRBJ2-5	-	CASSLSGERDQYF
TRBV6-2/TRBV6-3	TRBJ1-2	-	CASTQPGTDGYTF
TRBV6-6	TRBJ1-2	TRBD1	CASGDRAWYGYTF
TRBV12-3/TRBV12-4	TRBJ2-7	-	CASSPTVHEQYF
TRBV5-1	TRBJ2-2	-	CASDGSGGELFF
TRBV14	TRBJ1-1	-	CASSQGSGDNTEAFF
TRBV7-9	TRBJ1-2	TRBD1	CASSVAGTGFGYTF
TRBV10-3	TRBJ2-1	-	CAIRQDSHGYNEQFF
TRBV27	TRBJ2-2	-	CASSQKRESGELFF
TRBV25-1	TRBJ2-7	-	CASSESAPGDDYEQYF
TRBV20-1	TRBJ2-1	TRBD2	CSARAILGGGSVNEQFF
TRBV5-1	TRBJ2-2	-	CASSLVQTNTGELFF
TRBV28	TRBJ2-5	-	CASGLLAATQYF
TRBV7-9	TRBJ1-6	TRBD1	CASSSGQGGAYNSPLHF
TRBV6-4	TRBJ2-2	-	CASSLTGEAGELFF
TRBV28	TRBJ2-7	TRBD1	CASSGMGQAFYEQYF
TRBV4-3	TRBJ2-4	TRBD1	CASSQGTGVNIQYF
TRBV5-1	TRBJ2-5	-	CASSAGPPETQYF
TRBV4-2	TRBJ2-3	-	CASSQDRHRTDTQYF
TRBV5-1	TRBJ1-6	TRBD1	CASSYGQDVSPLHF
TRBV7-2	TRBJ1-4	TRBD1	CASSSGRDRVNEKLFF
TRBV20-1	TRBJ2-5	TRBD2	CSANDPSGAQETQYF
TRBV20-1	TRBJ1-4	-	CSARDLNGYHGEKLFF
TRBV4-2	TRBJ2-1	-	CASSQDDGRSYNEQFF
TRBV4-2	TRBJ1-3	-	CASSGGVFEGPGNTIYF
TRBV3-1	TRBJ2-2	TRBD1	CASSLWTGGSGELFF
TRBV12-3/TRBV12-4	TRBJ2-7	TRBD1	CASSVRDRDTYEQYF
TRBV11-2	TRBJ2-4	-	CASSLEPGWDIQYF
TRBV6-2/TRBV6-3	TRBJ1-5	TRBD1	CASSYIGQGNQPQHF
TRBV5-1	TRBJ2-5	-	CASSQTGQPGETQYF
TRBV7-2	TRBJ2-1	TRBD1	CASSTGGNEQFF
TRBV29-1	TRBJ2-5	-	CSVEDLSGWETQYF
TRBV20-1	TRBJ2-7	-	CSARDRRGHAYEQYF
TRBV12-3/TRBV12-4	TRBJ1-5	TRBD1	CASSGTVNQPQHF
TRBV4-2	TRBJ2-1	TRBD2	CASSQAGTSGLYNEQFF
TRBV5-1	TRBJ2-2	TRBD1	CASSPVFYQGTGNTGELFF
TRBV6-2/TRBV6-3	TRBJ2-3	TRBD2	CASTERASGGSTDTQYF
TRBV19	TRBJ2-1	-	CASSIVAPNNEQFF
TRBV5-1	TRBJ1-2	-	CASSLVGVGYTF
TRBV18	TRBJ2-4	-	CASSPQEEGIQYF
TRBV13	TRBJ2-7	TRBD2	CASSSVLADYEQYF
TRBV18	TRBJ2-5	-	CASSTGWQETQYF
TRBV6-5	TRBJ2-7	-	CASSSTPRHPDGEQYF
TRBV28	TRBJ1-1	-	CASGLPVRGYSEAFF
TRBV12-3/TRBV12-4	TRBJ2-2	-	CASQATNTGELFF
TRBV4-1	TRBJ2-1	TRBD2	CASSQYSPLAGFKNEQFF
TRBV4-3	TRBJ1-2	TRBD1	CASSQDLPRDSGYGYTF
TRBV20-1	TRBJ1-5	-	CSARDTAGARQPQHF
TRBV7-9	TRBJ2-4	-	CASSPRGGSGNIQYF
TRBV12-3/TRBV12-4	TRBJ1-2	TRBD1	CASSSQGAHFGYTF
TRBV18	TRBJ2-5	TRBD1	CASSQTTGVVQETQYF
TRBV20-1	TRBJ2-1	-	CSADDNNEQFF
TRBV6-2/TRBV6-3	TRBJ2-1	-	CASSSKSRDEQFF